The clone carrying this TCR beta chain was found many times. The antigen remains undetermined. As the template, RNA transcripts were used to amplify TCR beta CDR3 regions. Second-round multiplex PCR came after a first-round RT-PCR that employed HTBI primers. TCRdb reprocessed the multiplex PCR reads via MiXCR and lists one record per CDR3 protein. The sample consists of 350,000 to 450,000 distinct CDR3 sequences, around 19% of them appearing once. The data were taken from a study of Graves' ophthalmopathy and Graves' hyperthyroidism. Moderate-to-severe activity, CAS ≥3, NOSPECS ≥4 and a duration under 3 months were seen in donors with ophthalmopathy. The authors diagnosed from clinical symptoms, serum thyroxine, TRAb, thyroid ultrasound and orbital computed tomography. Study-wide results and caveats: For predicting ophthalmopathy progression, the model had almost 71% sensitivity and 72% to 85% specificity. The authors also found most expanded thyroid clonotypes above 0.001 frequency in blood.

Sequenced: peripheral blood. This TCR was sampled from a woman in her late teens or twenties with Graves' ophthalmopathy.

DNA for the CDR3: TGTGCCAGCAGCCCAGACTTGACCTACGAGCAGTACTTC. It is translated as CASSPDLTYEQYF. This rearrangement joins TRBV11-1 to TRBJ2-7; D call uncertain. CDR3 length: 13 residues. Trimming shortened V by 5 bases and J by 2 bases, and 10 bases separated the two germline ends. In germline, CDR1 is SGHAT, CDR2 FQDESV (reference sequence).